This TCR beta chain was found in a study of patients and donors after allogeneic stem cell transplantation. TCRdb independently ran MiXCR on the RT-PCR reads; one entry per CDR3 protein. The sample carries about 960,000 distinct CDR3 sequences, more than 15% recorded once. The sample was blood, either unsorted or a sorted T cell fraction (not recorded which). The receptor was derived from a human donor who was either an allogeneic HSCT recipient or a stem cell or donor lymphocyte infusion donor (not recorded which). It is not recorded whose cells these are; they may come from a transplant donor.

The CDR3 DNA follows: TGTGCCAGCAGCTTAAGGGGGCCTGGGCCCCAGTACTTC. Translating gives CASSLRGPGPQYF. The chain joins TRBV7-2 to TRBJ2-5; TRBD1 matches 7 bases. V was clipped by 2 bases and J by 9 bases; unmatched bases: 6. The CDR3 contains 13 residues. CDR1 is SGHTA, CDR2 FQGNSA, per germline.